This T cell receptor (beta chain) came from a study of blood T cell repertoires in COVID-19. The overall study: The origin of the acute and convalescent COVID-19 samples was the United States, Italy and Spain. From T cells, B-cell-depleted T cells, or PBMCs came the material, which was cDNA or gDNA.

Original processing methods: Amplification of reference gene primers was used by the study to estimate nucleated cell counts. Profiling relied on immunoSEQ multiplex PCR, and the TCRdb table lists in-frame clones only, not all of them. That table gives V, J and clone size, and the DNA gave D and trimming. The sample carries 57,000 or so clones, around 80% recorded once. The CDR3 has 15 amino acids. V dropped 1 base and J dropped 0 bases, with 9 bases sitting between them. The germline V gene has CDR1 GTSNPN and CDR2 SVGIG (reference sequence). The source is a woman of 80 years or more with active or convalescent COVID-19. The chain carries TRBV30 and TRBJ1-4, with D perhaps TRBD1 (5 bases). The specimen sequenced was peripheral blood. The DNA for the CDR3 is TGTGCCTGGAGTGGGTGGGGGGCAACTAATGAAAAACTGTTTTTT. As protein: CAWSGWGATNEKLFF.